Below, one TCR beta chain is given with its context. The CDR3 has 12 residues. CDR1 SGHAT and CDR2 FQDESV come from the germline V gene (reference sequence). The authors made TCR beta cDNA libraries by 5'RACE template switching. This switching added a universal primer site and UMIs. TCRdb re-called the 5' RACE reads and catalogs CDR3 proteins one per entry, DNA excluded. This sample carries over 350,000 distinct CDR3 sequences, with around 11% going to the ten biggest clones. The data belong to a study of T cells expressing NK-cell markers. The chain combines TRBV11-1 with TRBJ1-1. The TCR originated in a woman aged 45-60 years in good health. The source material was blood T cells: a sorted CD56 or NKG2C T cell subset, CD4+ or CD8+ T cells, or bulk PBMC T cells (not recorded which). CDR3 sequence reads: CASSLGWQEAFF.